This TCR beta chain was sequenced for a study of vaccination effects on CD4 cells after COVID-19. Points from the study as a whole: No early post-infection timepoints were available in the study, which also included few convalescent patients.

A note on this clone: The antigen is undetermined.

The germline CDR1 and CDR2 sequences are LGHDT and YNNKEL (reference sequence). Germline trimming cut 5 bases from V and 7 bases from J; bases unmatched to any gene: 17. There are 17 residues in the CDR3. TCRdb keeps only in-frame clones here, not all; method: immunoSEQ multiplex PCR. The repertoire holds 77,000 or so clones, with around 79% as singletons. Antigen-specific CD4+ T cells were expanded with viral peptide pools in the ViraFEST assay before sequencing. CD4+ T cell isolation took place after approximately 11 days of culture. All vaccine recipients tested negative for nucleocapsid antibodies and had never contracted SARS-CoV-2 infection.

The chain employs TRBV3-1 (or the pseudogene TRBV3-2) and TRBJ1-1, with TRBD1 matching 9 bases. This clonotype originated in a human donor who received a COVID-19 vaccine. The sequencing here drew on CD4+ T cells from PBMCs cultured with SARS-CoV-2 spike peptides, taken before COVID-19 vaccination. CDR3 residues: CASSYEVGDRVYFEAFF. In DNA form, the CDR3 reads TGTGCCAGCAGCTATGAGGTGGGGGACAGGGTATACTTTGAAGCTTTCTTT.